The clone carrying this T cell receptor (beta chain) has a count of ten or more. Its antigen is unidentified. V was trimmed by 0 bases and J by 2 bases, leaving 14 bases between them. The CDR3 consists of 16 residues. Germline assignment: CDR1 LNHNV and CDR2 YYDKDF (reference sequence). From the 5' RACE reads, TCRdb called clonotypes with MiXCR, one entry per CDR3 protein. Altogether hundreds of thousands of distinct CDR3 sequences are present, roughly a tenth being singletons, with the ten largest covering less than 25%. These data come from a study of CD8 T cells in ankylosing spondylitis. Study-wide results and limits: A subset of motif variants has previously been described in the synovial fluid and blood of reactive arthritis. A motif of 7 to 9 highly homologous TCR beta variants was seen as apparently characteristic of ankylosing spondylitis blood.

The V gene is TRBV15, the J gene TRBJ2-7; D is possibly TRBD2 (6 bases). The receptor's source is a male donor with ankylosing spondylitis or in good health (not recorded which). The sample comprised blood, either unsorted or a sorted T cell fraction (not recorded which). CDR3 loop: CATSREPYGGTYEQYF. CDR3 nucleotides: TGTGCCACCAGCAGAGAACCTTACGGGGGAACCTACGAGCAGTACTTC.